A single sample is the source of the 21 T cell receptor beta chains below, sequenced in a study of multiple sclerosis patients with progressive multifocal leukoencephalopathy. The assay was immunoSEQ multiplex PCR, and TCRdb's table has in-frame clones only and misses some. This sample has around 28,000 clones, with roughly 91% found just once. Time point denoted: before natalizumab initiation. The sample was PBMCs. The receptor set was obtained from a human donor with multiple sclerosis.

The chain combines TRBV4-3 with TRBJ1-2; a possible D gene is TRBD1 (6 bases). Germline V CDR1 and CDR2: LGHNA, YSLEER. V was clipped by 0 bases and J by 4 bases, with 15 bases between them. This CDR3 spans 16 amino acids. CDR3: CASSQERGTAFYGYTF. The CDR3 DNA sequence: TGCGCCAGCAGCCAAGAAAGGGGGACTGCCTTCTATGGCTACACCTTC.

The rearrangement links TRBV4-2 to TRBJ1-1, with D perhaps TRBD1 (6 bases). This CDR3 has 15 residues. Per germline, CDR1 LGHNA and CDR2 YNFKEQ. V was shortened by 0 bases and J by 8 bases, with 16 bases between the two germline ends. Written as DNA, the CDR3 is TGTGCCAGCAGCCAAGATTTGAGGGGGGATAGGGAAGCTTTCTTT. Translated, it gives CASSQDLRGDREAFF.

The chain recombines TRBV1 with TRBJ1-3. TRBV1 has pseudogene status. This CDR3 has 16 residues. The CDR3 DNA is TGCACCAGCAGCCAAGATCTAAAGAGCTCTGGAAACACCATATATTTT. It is translated as CTSSQDLKSSGNTIYF.

This sequence joins TRBV14 and TRBJ2-7; D not resolved. The CDR3 runs 14 residues. V lost 5 bases, J lost 1 base, and 12 bases lay in between. Germline V gives CDR1 SGHDN, CDR2 FVKESK. CDR3 nucleotides: TGTGCCAGCAGCTCATCCATTGGGTCCTACGAGCAGTACTTC. The encoded protein is CASSSSIGSYEQYF.

The gene calls are TRBV11-2 and TRBJ2-5; D is undetermined. The germline V gene encodes CDR1 SGHAT and CDR2 FQNNGV. Between the trimmed V and J ends, which lost 1 base and 2 bases, there was a span of 8 bases. The CDR3 has 14 residues. CDR3 sequence reads: CASSLVNSQETQYF. Here the CDR3 DNA reads TGTGCCAGCAGCTTAGTAAACAGTCAAGAGACCCAGTACTTC.

The chain recombines TRBV30 with TRBJ2-5; no clear D gene. This CDR3 contains 14 residues. Germline V gives CDR1 GTSNPN, CDR2 SVGIG (reference sequence). Trimming stripped 5 bases from V and 2 bases from J, with 15 bases between. CDR3 DNA sequence: TGTGCCTGGGGCCCACTCGCGGTTCAAGAGACCCAGTACTTC. This gives the protein CAWGPLAVQETQYF.

The rearrangement links TRBV19 to TRBJ2-7; D uncertain. There are 13 residues in the CDR3. Germline V gene lookup returns CDR1 LNHDA and CDR2 SQIVND (reference sequence). V was pared by 5 bases and J by 6 bases, with 14 bases between. The CDR3 bases are TGTGCCAGTAGTGCCTTTTTAACTCGCGAGCAGTACTTC. Translation gives CASSAFLTREQYF.

The J gene is TRBJ2-7, the V gene TRBV27, with unresolved D. The CDR3 contains 12 residues. Trimming left V 8 bases short and J 6 bases short, with 14 bases between. From germline, CDR1 is MNHEY and CDR2 SMNVEV (reference sequence). Here the CDR3 reads CASPTRRSEQYF. CDR3 nucleotide sequence: TGTGCCAGCCCGACACGCCGGTCCGAGCAGTACTTC.

V usage is TRBV27 and J usage is TRBJ2-7; D is perhaps TRBD2 (6 bases). Germline V CDR1 and CDR2: MNHEY, SMNVEV (reference sequence). Trimming removed 8 bases from V and 0 bases from J, with 11 bases in between. The CDR3 runs to 13 residues. DNA of the CDR3: TGTGCCAGCTCGCACGGGAGCTCCTACGAGCAGTACTTC. This sequence encodes CASSHGSSYEQYF.

The chain joins TRBV14 to TRBJ2-7; weak D call: TRBD2 (5 bases). The V end lost 0 bases, the J end lost 9 bases, and 9 bases lay between the germline ends. The germline V gene has CDR1 SGHDN and CDR2 FVKESK. CDR3 length: 12 residues. The DNA for the CDR3 is TGTGCCAGCAGCCAAGATACTAGAGGGCAGTACTTC. Protein: CASSQDTRGQYF. Looking up the rest from reference TRBV14 and TRBJ2-7 gives the full variable domain: EAGVTQFPSHSVIEKGQTVTLRCDPISGHDNLYWYRRVMGKEIKFLLHFVKESKQDESGMPNNRFLAERTGGTYSTLKVQPAELEDSGVYFCASSQDTRGQYFGPGTRLTVT.

This chain links TRBV2 with TRBJ1-2; D is unclear. V lost 2 bases and J 2 bases, leaving 3 bases between the germline ends. The length of the CDR3 is 12 residues. CDR1 and CDR2 from the germline V gene are SNHLY and FYNNEI. The CDR3 loop is CASSEQNYGYTF. Here the CDR3 DNA reads TGTGCCAGCAGTGAACAGAACTATGGCTACACCTTC. The full variable domain, completed using reference TRBV2 and TRBJ1-2, is EPEVTQTPSHQVTQMGQEVILRCVPISNHLYFYWYRQILGQKVEFLVSFYNNEISEKSEIFDDQFSVERPDGSNFTLKIRSTKLEDSAMYFCASSEQNYGYTFGSGTRLTVV.

The genes are TRBV30 and TRBJ1-2, with 8 bases that match TRBD1. Germline CDR1 reads GTSNPN; CDR2 reads SVGIG (reference sequence). This CDR3 region has 13 residues. V shed 8 bases, J shed 1 base, and the junction held 6 bases outside the gene matches. In DNA, the CDR3 is TGTGCCGCTCCGGACAGGGATAACTATGGCTACACCTTC. Amino acid sequence: CAAPDRDNYGYTF. Full variable domain (outside the CDR3, taken from reference TRBV30 and TRBJ1-2): SQTIHQWPATLVQPVGSPLSLECTVEGTSNPNLYWYRQAAGRGLQLLFYSVGIGQISSEVPQNLSASRPQDRQFILSSKKLLLSDSGFYLCAAPDRDNYGYTFGSGTRLTVV.

This clone was observed a single time. The chain has TRBV27 and TRBJ2-1; D gene ambiguous. V lost 2 bases to trimming and J lost 5 bases, with 16 bases between them. CDR1 is MNHEY and CDR2 is SMNVEV in the germline V gene (reference sequence). The length of the CDR3 is 16 residues. The CDR3 sequence: CASSLRLAFLDNEQFF. The CDR3 nucleotides are TGTGCCAGCAGTTTACGGTTAGCCTTCCTCGACAATGAGCAGTTCTTC.

The chain joins TRBV28 to TRBJ2-3; 11 positions agree with TRBD1. J gave up 7 bases and V 7 bases, and 10 bases lay outside the gene matches. Germline values: CDR1 MDHEN, CDR2 SYDVKM. This CDR3 has 15 residues. The CDR3 DNA sequence: TGTGCCAGCACTTACCGGGACAGGGGGTATTATACGCAGTATTTT. Translated: CASTYRDRGYYTQYF.

The chain couples TRBV19 to TRBJ2-2, with D uncertain. V was trimmed by 9 bases and J by 1 base, leaving 12 bases between them. This CDR3 spans 14 amino acids. Germline V lookup: CDR1 LNHDA, CDR2 SQIVND (reference sequence). The CDR3 DNA reads TGTGCCAGCAGGTTTTATGGGAACACCGGGGAGCTGTTTTTT. It encodes CASRFYGNTGELFF.

This chain uses TRBV4-1 with TRBJ1-5; possibly TRBD1 for D (6 bases). The V and J ends lost 3 bases and 5 bases respectively, with 20 bases between them. This CDR3 is built from 17 residues. CDR1 and CDR2 (germline): MGHRA, YSYEKL. The DNA for the CDR3 is TGCGCCAGCAGCCATCAACCCGGCCCACACAGGGATCAGCCCCAGCATTTT. Amino acid sequence: CASSHQPGPHRDQPQHF.

The chain carries TRBV21-1 and TRBJ2-7. TRBV21-1 represents a pseudogene. The CDR3 is made up of 13 amino acids. CDR3 coding DNA: TGTGCCAGCATACAGGTGGGGGGCGACGAGCAGTACTTC. This translates into CASIQVGGDEQYF.

This clone was recorded a few times. V is TRBV5-6 and J is TRBJ2-7; TRBD1 agrees at 12 bases. There are 14 residues in the CDR3. V dropped 3 bases and J dropped 7; count of bases not matched to a gene: 5. Looked up from germline, CDR1 is SGHDT and CDR2 is YYEEEE. CDR3 loop: CASSWGQGAREQYF. CDR3 nucleotide sequence: TGTGCCAGCAGCTGGGGACAGGGGGCGCGGGAGCAGTACTTC.

The rearrangement uses TRBV4-3 and TRBJ1-4; D is uncertain. With the DNA end fitting TRBJ2-2 better, the J assignment may be wrong. Germline V lookup: CDR1 LGHNA, CDR2 YSLEER. The CDR3 is made up of 14 amino acids. The CDR3 coding sequence is TGCGCCAGCAGCCAAGGGGTCGCACGGGGGGAGCTGTTTTTT. It is translated as CASSQGVARGELFF.

The chain uses TRBV18 and TRBJ1-3; D is ambiguous. The germline V and J ends were trimmed by 5 bases and 0 bases, with 11 bases remaining between them. Germline values: CDR1 KGHSH, CDR2 LQKENI. The CDR3 extends over 15 amino acids. The CDR3: CASSSTVSSGNTIYF. Here the CDR3 DNA reads TGTGCCAGCTCATCGACGGTGAGCTCTGGAAACACCATATATTTT.

J is TRBJ2-5 and V is TRBV5-1; 10 bases are a match to TRBD1. The closer fit of TRBJ2-7 to the DNA end suggests the J call may be wrong. The CDR3 totals 16 residues. Per the germline V gene, CDR1 is SGHRS and CDR2 is YFSETQ. CDR3: CASSWGPTGGMYEQYF. The CDR3 nucleotides are TGCGCCAGCAGCTGGGGGCCGACAGGGGGCATGTACGAGCAGTACTTC.